These 26 T cell receptor beta chains originate from one sample sequenced in a study of cytotoxic CD8 clonotypes in ibrutinib-treated CLL. Measured with immunoSEQ multiplex PCR; TCRdb has only the in-frame clones, and not every one. The sample has under 45,000 clones; approximately 71% are singletons. Sequenced here: PBMCs, sampled at disease progression, from a patient treated with ibrutinib. The receptor source for this set is a human donor with chronic lymphocytic leukemia.

The chain employs TRBV19 and TRBJ1-2, with 7 nucleotides matching TRBD1. CDR1 is LNHDA and CDR2 is SQIVND in the germline V gene (reference sequence). V was pared by 4 bases and J by 4 bases, with 9 bases of the junction left unmatched. There are 15 residues in the CDR3. The CDR3 DNA sequence: TGTGCCAGTAGTAGTTTAGAAGGACAGGCCTATGGCTACACCTTC. Its translation is CASSSLEGQAYGYTF. Full variable domain (missing parts from reference TRBV19 and TRBJ1-2): DGGITQSPKYLFRKEGQNVTLSCEQNLNHDAMYWYRQDPGQGLRLIYYSQIVNDFQKGDIAEGYSVSREKKESFPLTVTSAQKNPTAFYLCASSSLEGQAYGYTFGSGTRLTVV.

This clone showed up just a few times. The chain recombines TRBV6-5 with TRBJ1-2; 7 bases fit TRBD1. Germline V gene data show CDR1 as MNHEY and CDR2 as SVGAGI. This CDR3 comprises 14 residues. With V trimmed by 6 bases and J by 0 bases, 4 bases remained unmatched. The CDR3 bases are TGTGCCAGCAGCAGGGACAGAACTAACTATGGCTACACCTTC. Its protein is CASSRDRTNYGYTF.

By sample fraction, this clone is medium-sized. The CDR3 DNA is TGTGCCAGCAGCTTAATTGGAGGGGACGACGAGCAGTACTTC. Amino acid sequence: CASSLIGGDDEQYF. The chain uses TRBV7-9 and TRBJ2-7; TRBD2 might be the D (6 bases). Between the trimmed V and J ends, which lost 2 bases and 5 bases, there was a span of 13 bases. CDR3 length equals 14 residues. Germline V gives CDR1 SEHNR, CDR2 FQNEAQ (reference sequence).

This chain connects TRBV15 to TRBJ1-2, with D tentatively TRBD1 (6 bases). Trimming pared 3 bases from V and 7 bases from J, leaving 12 bases between. Germline values: CDR1 LNHNV, CDR2 YYDKDF (reference sequence). This CDR3 has 13 residues. CDR3 coding DNA: TGTGCCACCAGCAGTTTGGGGGCGATTGGCTACACCTTC. Translation: CATSSLGAIGYTF.

This clone has only a few counts. The rearrangement uses TRBV6-1 and TRBJ1-3; D is uncertain. Per the germline V gene, CDR1 is MNHNS and CDR2 is SASEGT. V was clipped by 7 bases and J by 1 base, with 11 bases between them. CDR3 size: 14 residues. The CDR3 DNA is TGTGCCAGCAATACCGAACCGTCTGGAAACACCATATATTTT. Amino acid sequence: CASNTEPSGNTIYF.

The V and J genes are TRBV5-1 and TRBJ2-3; 10 positions agree with TRBD2. Losses at the gene ends were 9 bases for V and 4 bases for J; bases not matched to a gene: 11. The CDR3 contains 15 residues. CDR1 and CDR2 (germline): SGHRS, YFSETQ. The CDR3 spells CATMPLAGEADTQYF. In nucleotides, the CDR3 is TGCGCCACCATGCCCCTAGCGGGAGAGGCAGATACGCAGTATTTT.

This chain uses TRBV5-6 with TRBJ2-1, with 8 positions matching TRBD2. The trim removed 5 bases at V and 3 bases at J, leaving 10 bases unmatched. The CDR3 is 16 residues long. Germline V lookup: CDR1 SGHDT, CDR2 YYEEEE. The CDR3 is CASSRRVLADYNEQFF. Written as DNA, the CDR3 is TGTGCCAGCAGTCGACGCGTACTAGCGGACTACAATGAGCAGTTCTTC.

This chain links TRBV6-1 with TRBJ1-4; D is undetermined. V was cut by 6 bases and J by 11 bases, with 16 bases left in between. This CDR3 comprises 13 residues. In germline, CDR1 is MNHNS, CDR2 SASEGT. This CDR3 reads CASSFTDIEKLFF. The CDR3 coding sequence is TGTGCCAGCAGCTTTACAGACATAGAGAAACTGTTTTTT.

J is TRBJ2-7 and V is TRBV5-1, with 7 bases lining up with TRBD2. This CDR3 is 14 amino acids long. The V and J ends lost 4 bases and 4 bases, in that order; junction bases with no gene match: 8. The germline gives CDR1 SGHRS, CDR2 YFSETQ. CDR3 in amino acids: CASSQSGDNYEQYF. The CDR3 DNA sequence: TGCGCCAGCAGCCAAAGCGGGGATAATTACGAGCAGTACTTC.

The chain is built from TRBV7-6 and TRBJ2-2, with D possibly being TRBD1 (6 bases). The CDR3 is made up of 16 amino acids. Germline assignment: CDR1 SGHVS and CDR2 FNYEAQ. V was shortened by 0 bases and J by 4 bases, with 12 bases between the two germline ends. In nucleotides, the CDR3 is TGTGCCAGCAGCTTAGCGGTGACAGGATTCACCGGGGAGCTGTTTTTT. It is translated as CASSLAVTGFTGELFF.

About this clone itself: The same CDR3 is also encoded by other DNA sequences in this sample. The chain recombines TRBV7-9 with TRBJ2-3; 7 bases align to TRBD2. V shed 4 bases, J shed 2 bases, and the junction held 3 bases outside the gene matches. In germline, CDR1 is SEHNR, CDR2 FQNEAQ (reference sequence). The CDR3 length is 14 residues. The CDR3 DNA reads as TGTGCCAGCAGCTGGGACTACCTCACAGATACGCAGTATTTT. It specifies CASSWDYLTDTQYF.

This clone was seen only a few times. V gene TRBV6-1 combines with J gene TRBJ1-1, with 8 bases matching TRBD1. V dropped 4 bases and J dropped 4; count of bases not matched to a gene: 8. The V gene's germline CDR1 is MNHNS and CDR2 SASEGT. The CDR3 covers 15 residues. The CDR3 loop is CASSVSGGSGTEAFF. The CDR3 nucleotides read TGTGCCAGCAGTGTTTCAGGGGGCAGTGGCACTGAAGCTTTCTTT.

The rearrangement links TRBV18 to TRBJ2-1; D not resolved. Deletions cut 6 bases from V and 1 base from J, with 16 bases between. CDR1 is KGHSH and CDR2 is LQKENI in the germline V gene. The CDR3 runs 16 residues. CDR3 residues: CASSQAGGTSYNEQFF. The CDR3 nucleotides are TGTGCCAGCTCCCAGGCTGGCGGTACGTCCTACAATGAGCAGTTCTTC.

This clone was seen only a few times. The genes are TRBV7-9 and TRBJ1-3, with 8 bases lining up with TRBD1. V lost 7 bases and J lost 7; bases outside the gene matches: 15. Germline assignment: CDR1 SEHNR and CDR2 FQNEAQ (reference sequence). This CDR3 is built from 16 residues. The CDR3 DNA reads TGTGCCAGCAAGAGACCAGGGGGCGCGGGGAGGAACACCATATATTTT. Encoded protein: CASKRPGGAGRNTIYF.

This clone came up a few times. The chain joins TRBV9 to TRBJ1-2; tentative D call: TRBD1 (6 bases). The V gene lost 2 bases and the J gene lost 4 bases, with 15 bases spanning the gap. The germline V gene has CDR1 SGDLS and CDR2 YYNGEE. The CDR3 length is 15 residues. The CDR3 bases are TGTGCCAGCAGCGTGGGCACAGGGTTTTTCTATGGCTACACCTTC. Its protein product is CASSVGTGFFYGYTF.

This clone was counted only a few times. J is TRBJ1-1 and V is TRBV7-3, with D possibly being TRBD1 (5 bases). From germline, CDR1 is SGHTA and CDR2 FQGTGA. This CDR3 contains 15 residues. Trimming left V 5 bases short and J 3 bases short, with 16 bases between. In DNA, the CDR3 is TGTGCCAGCAGCAGTATGGGACCGCCGGACACTGAAGCTTTCTTT. Encoded protein: CASSSMGPPDTEAFF. Full variable domain (outside the CDR3, taken from reference TRBV7-3 and TRBJ1-1): GAGVSQTPSNKVTEKGKYVELRCDPISGHTALYWYRQSLGQGPEFLIYFQGTGAADDSGLPNDRFFAVRPEGSVSTLKIQRTERGDSAVYLCASSSMGPPDTEAFFGQGTRLTVV.

There are a few counts of this clone. The chain carries TRBV2 and TRBJ2-1; either TRBD1 or TRBD2 may fit D (5 bases each). Germline V gene sequence: CDR1 SNHLY, CDR2 FYNNEI. The CDR3 extends over 15 amino acids. Trimming removed 6 bases from V and 6 bases from J, with 18 bases in between. This CDR3 reads CASRKNRDLINEQFF. CDR3 sequence (DNA): TGTGCCAGCAGAAAAAACCGGGACCTAATCAATGAGCAGTTCTTC.

The chain couples TRBV6-4 to TRBJ2-1; 9 positions agree with TRBD2. Germline lookup yields CDR1 MRHNA and CDR2 SNTAGT. This CDR3 has 16 amino acids. V was pared by 5 bases and J by 2 bases, with 7 bases of the junction left unmatched. CDR3 nucleotide sequence: TGTGCCAGCAGTCTGTCTAGCGGGAACACCTACAATGAGCAGTTCTTC. This translates into CASSLSSGNTYNEQFF.

This clone appeared a single time. V usage is TRBV7-3 and J usage is TRBJ1-2, with TRBD1 as a possible D gene (5 bases). The CDR3 consists of 15 residues. CDR1 and CDR2 (germline): SGHTA, FQGTGA. The V end was cut by 5 bases, the J end by 7 bases, with 20 bases between. CDR3 amino acids: CASSPGDPQVGGYTF. CDR3 DNA sequence: TGTGCCAGCAGCCCGGGGGACCCTCAGGTCGGTGGCTACACCTTC.

The gene calls are TRBV6-1 and TRBJ2-7; D might be TRBD1 or TRBD2, each matching 5 bases. The CDR3 is 16 amino acids. Germline CDR1 and CDR2: MNHNS and SASEGT. The V gene lost 2 bases and the J gene lost 6 bases, with 20 bases spanning the gap. The CDR3 reads CASSERRQGRPSEQYF. For the CDR3, the DNA is TGTGCCAGCAGTGAAAGGAGGCAGGGACGCCCCTCCGAGCAGTACTTC.

This chain connects TRBV11-2 to TRBJ2-5; 9 nucleotides align to TRBD2. J gave up 5 bases and V 4 bases, and 11 bases lay outside the gene matches. Germline CDR1 reads SGHAT; CDR2 reads FQNNGV. CDR3 length: 16 residues. Written as DNA, the CDR3 is TGTGCCAGCAGCTCGGGGGGGCTAGCGGGACAGGAGACCCAGTACTTC. Translated: CASSSGGLAGQETQYF.

This rearrangement joins TRBV5-4 to TRBJ2-5; tentatively, D is TRBD2 (6 bases). This CDR3 is built from 13 residues. The V and J ends lost 0 bases and 3 bases respectively, with 6 bases between them. The germline gives CDR1 SGHNT, CDR2 YYREEE (reference sequence). The CDR3 nucleotides are TGTGCCAGCAGCTTGGGACTAGAAGAGACCCAGTACTTC. Translating it yields CASSLGLEETQYF.

V and J are TRBV9 and TRBJ1-3; D not certain. The CDR3 extends over 12 amino acids. Germline CDR1 reads SGDLS; CDR2 reads YYNGEE. Trimming left V 0 bases short and J 6 bases short, with 4 bases between. In DNA form, the CDR3 reads TGTGCCAGCAGCGTAGAATCAAACACCATATATTTT. The encoded protein is CASSVESNTIYF.

This chain joins TRBV5-5 and TRBJ2-7; TRBD1 aligns across 11 bases. CDR3 length equals 16 residues. Germline CDR1 is SGHKS and CDR2 is YYEKEE (reference sequence). The trim removed 4 bases at V and 2 bases at J, leaving 8 bases unmatched. CDR3 residues: CASSRGTGGNAYEQYF. The CDR3 DNA is TGTGCCAGCAGCCGGGGGACAGGGGGGAACGCCTACGAGCAGTACTTC.

This clone was observed a handful of times. V gene TRBV9 combines with J gene TRBJ1-1; D remains ambiguous. Trimming pared 0 bases from V and 0 bases from J, leaving 9 bases between. Germline V lookup: CDR1 SGDLS, CDR2 YYNGEE. This CDR3 spans 15 amino acids. The CDR3 bases are TGTGCCAGCAGCGTAGAGACGTTCATGAACACTGAAGCTTTCTTT. Protein sequence: CASSVETFMNTEAFF.

This chain uses TRBV30 with TRBJ2-5, with 7 bases identical to TRBD1. The CDR3 spans 16 residues. Looked up from germline, CDR1 is GTSNPN and CDR2 is SVGIG (reference sequence). The V gene end was trimmed by 0 bases and the J gene end by 5 bases; junction bases not matched to a gene: 12. In nucleotides, the CDR3 is TGTGCCTGGAGTGTAAAGGGACAGAGAGAATGGGAGACCCAGTACTTC. Its protein product is CAWSVKGQREWETQYF.